The 22 T cell receptor beta chains reported below all come from one sample, sequenced in a study of tumor-infiltrating lymphocytes in localized non-small cell lung cancer. The table came from immunoSEQ multiplex PCR; TCRdb's copy has only in-frame clones and leaves some out. The data contain around 16,000 clones, roughly two thirds of them singletons. The material sequenced was lung tumor tissue. The receptors were gathered from a human donor with non-small cell lung cancer.

The V and J genes are TRBV9 and TRBJ2-5; D unresolved. Germline lookup yields CDR1 SGDLS and CDR2 YYNGEE. This CDR3 has 15 amino acids. V lost 0 bases and J 5 bases, leaving 14 bases between the germline ends. The CDR3 bases are TGTGCCAGCAGCGTAGGCCAGACCTCCCATGAGACCCAGTACTTC. Its protein product is CASSVGQTSHETQYF.

This clone was seen only a few times. V gene TRBV5-1 combines with J gene TRBJ2-3; D unresolved. The V end lost 3 bases, the J end lost 6 bases, and 14 bases lay between the germline ends. Germline CDR1 reads SGHRS; CDR2 reads YFSETQ. This CDR3 spans 14 amino acids. As DNA, the CDR3 is TGCGCCAGCAGCTCCCACGTCCCCTTTGATACGCAGTATTTT. This codes for CASSSHVPFDTQYF.

The chain employs TRBV28 and TRBJ1-1; a possible D gene is TRBD1 (6 bases). The CDR3 is 14 residues long. Germline CDR1 and CDR2: MDHEN and SYDVKM. The V gene lost 4 bases and the J gene lost 4 bases, with 13 bases spanning the gap. This CDR3 is CASSSPGERTEAFF. CDR3 DNA sequence: TGTGCCAGCAGTTCCCCAGGGGAGCGCACTGAAGCTTTCTTT.

The chain recombines TRBV28 with TRBJ1-3, with a weak D call TRBD1 (6 bases). Trimming pared 5 bases from V and 9 bases from J, leaving 20 bases between. The length of the CDR3 is 15 residues. The germline gives CDR1 MDHEN, CDR2 SYDVKM. DNA for the CDR3: TGTGCCAGCAGTCCTATTATAGACAGGCAAGGCACCATATATTTT. It is translated as CASSPIIDRQGTIYF.

J is TRBJ1-2 and V is TRBV7-9, with 9 bases aligning to TRBD1. V shed 5 bases and J 8 bases; nucleotides not matched to a gene: 9. Germline CDR1 reads SEHNR; CDR2 reads FQNEAQ (reference sequence). This CDR3 has 14 residues. The CDR3 spells CASSGEGQGSGYTF. The CDR3 DNA reads as TGTGCCAGCAGCGGAGAGGGACAGGGCAGCGGCTACACCTTC.

The chain has TRBV7-2 and TRBJ1-4; the D gene is possibly TRBD1 (5 bases). Trimming stripped 3 bases from V and 7 bases from J, with 18 bases between. The CDR3 has 16 residues. Germline CDR1 SGHTA, CDR2 FQGNSA. CDR3 DNA sequence: TGTGCCAGCAGCTTGGACGGCCTAGGGCAGGGTGAAAAACTGTTTTTT. It is translated as CASSLDGLGQGEKLFF.

The gene calls are TRBV15 and TRBJ1-5, with D maybe TRBD1 (5 bases). CDR1 is LNHNV, CDR2 YYDKDF, per germline (reference sequence). This CDR3 comprises 14 residues. V was trimmed by 6 bases and J by 0 bases, leaving 9 bases between them. The chain's CDR3 is CATRETDSNQPQHF. The CDR3 DNA is TGTGCCACCAGAGAGACAGATAGCAATCAGCCCCAGCATTTT.

The chain couples TRBV5-3 to TRBJ2-3; D not certain. TRBV5-3 is an open reading frame, and its role is uncertain. V was cut by 4 bases and J by 3 bases, with 9 bases left in between. This CDR3 has 13 residues. The CDR3 loop is CARSGIGTDTQYF. The CDR3 nucleotides are TGTGCCAGAAGCGGCATTGGGACAGATACGCAGTATTTT.

The chain employs TRBV6-6 and TRBJ1-4, with D possibly being TRBD1 (5 bases). Deletions cut 5 bases from V and 8 bases from J, with 15 bases between. Germline assignment: CDR1 MNHNY and CDR2 SVGAGI (reference sequence). This CDR3 has 14 amino acids. This chain's CDR3 is CASSRQSGREKLFF. CDR3 nucleotide sequence: TGTGCCAGCAGTAGACAGTCAGGGCGCGAAAAACTGTTTTTT.

The V call is TRBV10-3, the J call TRBJ2-3; D assignment may be TRBD1 or TRBD2 (5 bases each). Trimming took off 10 bases at V and 8 bases at J, with 16 bases between the two ends. The CDR3 runs to 12 residues. Germline-derived CDR1 and CDR2 are ENHRY and SYGVKD. The CDR3 DNA is TGTGCCACCTGGAACGGGACCCTTACGCAGTATTTT. The encoded protein is CATWNGTLTQYF.

This clone is medium-sized. This sample also contains other DNA sequences that code for the same CDR3. V gene TRBV19 combines with J gene TRBJ2-2; 8 positions match TRBD1. Germline V gene lookup returns CDR1 LNHDA and CDR2 SQIVND (reference sequence). The V segment lost 3 bases and the J segment 5 bases; nucleotides outside the gene matches: 5. There are 15 residues in the CDR3. CDR3 region: CASSMGTGGTGELFF. The CDR3 region has the DNA TGTGCCAGTAGTATGGGGACAGGTGGGACCGGGGAGCTGTTTTTT.

The genes are TRBV7-2 and TRBJ2-7; D may be TRBD1 or TRBD2 (6 bases each). With 5 bases removed from V and 4 bases from J, the gap between germline ends came to 24 bases. Per germline, CDR1 SGHTA and CDR2 FQGNSA. The CDR3 consists of 17 residues. CDR3 amino acids: CASSPGVGGRAKYEQYF. CDR3 DNA sequence: TGTGCCAGCAGCCCGGGGGTGGGGGGCAGAGCTAAGTACGAGCAGTACTTC.

This sequence joins TRBV10-3 and TRBJ1-6; D not certain. The V gene's germline CDR1 is ENHRY and CDR2 SYGVKD. V was pared by 0 bases and J by 7 bases, with 10 bases between. The CDR3 runs 15 residues. The CDR3 is CAISESIGKNSPLHF. The CDR3 DNA is TGTGCCATCAGTGAGTCGATTGGCAAAAATTCACCCCTCCACTTT.

The genes are TRBV28 and TRBJ2-7; 11 nucleotides align to TRBD2. The V gene end was trimmed by 4 bases and the J gene end by 0 bases; junction bases not matched to a gene: 2. The CDR3 extends over 15 amino acids. Germline V gene sequence: CDR1 MDHEN, CDR2 SYDVKM. CDR3 bases: TGTGCCAGCAGTTCTAGCGGGAGGAGCTCCTACGAGCAGTACTTC. Translated, it gives CASSSSGRSSYEQYF.

This clone counts as large (0.1 to 1%). DNA for the CDR3: TGTGCCAGCAGTCCCGACCCGGTTTGGCCCCAGCATTTT. It encodes CASSPDPVWPQHF. The chain couples TRBV28 to TRBJ1-5; the D is unclear. CDR3 length: 13 amino acids. Germline V gene sequence: CDR1 MDHEN, CDR2 SYDVKM. Trimming took off 5 bases at V and 9 bases at J, with 14 bases between the two ends.

In its sample, this clone was seen once. The chain employs TRBV7-8 and TRBJ1-2; possible D gene TRBD1, 5 bases. The length of the CDR3 is 12 residues. Germline-derived CDR1 and CDR2 are SGHVS and FQNEAQ. V was trimmed by 5 bases and J by 8 bases, leaving 12 bases between them. Here the CDR3 DNA reads TGTGCCAGCAGCCCGAGTTGGGGGGGCTACACCTTC. Translated: CASSPSWGGYTF.

This rearrangement joins TRBV9 to TRBJ2-1; possibly TRBD1 for D (5 bases). Germline CDR1 is SGDLS and CDR2 is YYNGEE. CDR3 length: 14 amino acids. The V end was cut by 1 base, the J end by 5 bases, with 10 bases between. CDR3 protein: CASSVRQGDNEQFF. CDR3 DNA sequence: TGTGCCAGCAGCGTACGGCAGGGCGACAATGAGCAGTTCTTC.

This clone was picked up one time. This sequence joins TRBV5-6 and TRBJ2-1; maybe TRBD2 (6 bases). From germline, CDR1 is SGHDT and CDR2 YYEEEE. There are 13 residues in the CDR3. Trimming took off 6 bases at V and 9 bases at J, with 16 bases between the two ends. CDR3 in amino acids: CASTWGTAREQFF. In DNA, the CDR3 is TGTGCCAGCACTTGGGGGACTGCGCGTGAGCAGTTCTTC.

The chain has TRBV28 and TRBJ1-2; D not certain. Per the germline V gene, CDR1 is MDHEN and CDR2 is SYDVKM. The CDR3 runs 11 residues. V lost 5 bases and J 7 bases, leaving 8 bases between the germline ends. The chain's CDR3 is CASSRFSGYTF. CDR3 sequence (DNA): TGTGCCAGCAGTCGGTTTTCTGGCTACACCTTC.

There are a few counts of this clone. Here the CDR3 reads CASTPTGNPYEQYF. CDR3 nucleotide sequence: TGTGCCAGTACCCCGACAGGGAACCCCTACGAGCAGTACTTC. The chain carries TRBV19 and TRBJ2-7, with 7 bases aligning to TRBD1. Germline CDR1 reads LNHDA; CDR2 reads SQIVND (reference sequence). This CDR3 contains 14 residues. V was clipped by 7 bases and J by 2 bases; unmatched bases: 8.

The rearrangement links TRBV5-5 to TRBJ1-2; no clear D. Trimming cost V 2 bases and J 8 bases, with 7 bases left between them. The CDR3 is 11 residues long. The germline CDR1 and CDR2 sequences are SGHKS and YYEKEE (reference sequence). The CDR3 sequence: CASSFSGGYTF. The CDR3 coding sequence is TGTGCCAGCAGCTTTTCAGGCGGCTACACCTTC. Filled out from reference TRBV5-5 and TRBJ1-2, the complete variable domain reads DAGVTQSPTHLIKTRGQQVTLRCSPISGHKSVSWYQQVLGQGPQFIFQYYEKEERGRGNFPDRFSARQFPNYSSELNVNALLLGDSALYLCASSFSGGYTFGSGTRLTVV.

The CDR3 sequence: CARSGQRDNEQFF. In DNA form, the CDR3 reads TGTGCCCGCTCCGGACAGCGGGACAATGAGCAGTTCTTC. This chain uses TRBV30 with TRBJ2-1; D may match TRBD1 or TRBD2 (6 bases each). Germline V CDR1 and CDR2: GTSNPN, SVGIG (reference sequence). Deletions cut 8 bases from V and 5 bases from J, with 16 bases between. The CDR3 is made up of 13 amino acids. Full variable domain (outside the CDR3, taken from reference TRBV30 and TRBJ2-1): SQTIHQWPATLVQPVGSPLSLECTVEGTSNPNLYWYRQAAGRGLQLLFYSVGIGQISSEVPQNLSASRPQDRQFILSSKKLLLSDSGFYLCARSGQRDNEQFFGPGTRLTVL.